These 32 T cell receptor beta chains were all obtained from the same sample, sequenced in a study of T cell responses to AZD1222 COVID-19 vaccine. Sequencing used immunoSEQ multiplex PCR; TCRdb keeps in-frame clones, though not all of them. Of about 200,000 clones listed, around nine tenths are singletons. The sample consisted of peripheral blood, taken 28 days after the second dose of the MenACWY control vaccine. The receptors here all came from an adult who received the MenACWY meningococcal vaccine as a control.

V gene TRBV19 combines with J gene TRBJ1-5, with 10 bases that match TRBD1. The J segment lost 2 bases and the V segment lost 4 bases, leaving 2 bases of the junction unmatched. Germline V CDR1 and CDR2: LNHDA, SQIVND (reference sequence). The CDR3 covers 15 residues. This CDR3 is CASSTGTGGNQPQHF. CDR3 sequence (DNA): TGTGCCAGTAGTACTGGGACAGGGGGCAATCAGCCCCAGCATTTT.

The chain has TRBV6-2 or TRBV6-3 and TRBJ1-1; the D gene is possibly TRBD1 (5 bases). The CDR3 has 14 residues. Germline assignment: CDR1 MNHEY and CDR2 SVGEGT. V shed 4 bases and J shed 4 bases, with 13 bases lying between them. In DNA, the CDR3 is TGTGCCAGCAGTTCCTCGATGGGGCCCACTGAAGCTTTCTTT. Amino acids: CASSSSMGPTEAFF.

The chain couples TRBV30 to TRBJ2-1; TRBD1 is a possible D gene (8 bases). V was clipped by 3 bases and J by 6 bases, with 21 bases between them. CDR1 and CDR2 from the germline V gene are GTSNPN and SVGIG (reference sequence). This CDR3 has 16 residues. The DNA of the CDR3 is TGTGCCTGGAGAGCCAGGGGGCGGGAGTTTGGCAATGAGCAGTTCTTC. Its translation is CAWRARGREFGNEQFF.

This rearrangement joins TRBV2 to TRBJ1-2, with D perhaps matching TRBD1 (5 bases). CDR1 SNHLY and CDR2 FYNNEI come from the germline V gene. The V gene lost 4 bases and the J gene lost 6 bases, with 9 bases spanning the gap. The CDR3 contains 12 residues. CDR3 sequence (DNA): TGTGCCAGCAGTGGCCAGGGACATGGCTACACCTTC. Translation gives CASSGQGHGYTF.

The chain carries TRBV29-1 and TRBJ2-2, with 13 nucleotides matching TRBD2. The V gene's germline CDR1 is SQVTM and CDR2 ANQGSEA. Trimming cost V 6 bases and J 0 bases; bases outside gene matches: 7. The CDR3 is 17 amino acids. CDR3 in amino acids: CSVSGTSGTPNTGELFF. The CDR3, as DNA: TGCAGCGTGTCCGGGACTAGCGGGACCCCGAACACCGGGGAGCTGTTTTTT.

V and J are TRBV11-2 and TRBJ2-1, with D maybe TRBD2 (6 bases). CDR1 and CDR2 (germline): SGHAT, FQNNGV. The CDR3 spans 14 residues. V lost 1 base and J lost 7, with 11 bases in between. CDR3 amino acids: CASSLVASVNEQFF. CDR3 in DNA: TGTGCCAGCAGCTTAGTCGCTAGCGTTAATGAGCAGTTCTTC.

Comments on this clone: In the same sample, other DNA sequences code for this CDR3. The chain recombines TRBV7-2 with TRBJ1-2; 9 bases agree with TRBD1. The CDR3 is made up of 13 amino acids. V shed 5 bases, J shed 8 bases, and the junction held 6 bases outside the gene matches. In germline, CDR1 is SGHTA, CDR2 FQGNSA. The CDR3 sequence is CASSLGQGGGYTF. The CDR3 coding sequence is TGTGCCAGCAGCCTGGGACAGGGAGGCGGCTACACCTTC.

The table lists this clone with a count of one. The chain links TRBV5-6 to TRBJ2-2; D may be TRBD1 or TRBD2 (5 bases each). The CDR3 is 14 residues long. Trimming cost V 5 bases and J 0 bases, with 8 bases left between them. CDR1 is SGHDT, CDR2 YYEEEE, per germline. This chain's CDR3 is CASRWGPNTGELFF. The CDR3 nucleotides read TGTGCCAGCAGGTGGGGACCGAACACCGGGGAGCTGTTTTTT. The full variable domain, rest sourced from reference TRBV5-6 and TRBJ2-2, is DAGVTQSPTHLIKTRGQQVTLRCSPKSGHDTVSWYQQALGQGPQFIFQYYEEEERQRGNFPDRFSGHQFPNYSSELNVNALLLGDSALYLCASRWGPNTGELFFGEGSRLTVL.

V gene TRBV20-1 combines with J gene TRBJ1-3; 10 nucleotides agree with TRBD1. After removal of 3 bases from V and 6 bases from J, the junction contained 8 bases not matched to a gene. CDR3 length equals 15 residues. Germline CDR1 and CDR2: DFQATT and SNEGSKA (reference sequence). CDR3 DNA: TGCAGTGCTAGTGGACCGGGACAGGGGAAAAACACCATATATTTT. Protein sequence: CSASGPGQGKNTIYF.

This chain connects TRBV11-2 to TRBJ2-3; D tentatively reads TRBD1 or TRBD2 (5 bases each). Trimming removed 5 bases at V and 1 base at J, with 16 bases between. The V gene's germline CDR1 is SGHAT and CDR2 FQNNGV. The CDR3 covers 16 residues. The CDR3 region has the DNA TGTGCCAGCAGCCCTGGGACGGGCTCCGGCACAGATACGCAGTATTTT. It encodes CASSPGTGSGTDTQYF. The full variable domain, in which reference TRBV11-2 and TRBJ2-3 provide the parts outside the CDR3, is EAGVAQSPRYKIIEKRQSVAFWCNPISGHATLYWYQQILGQGPKLLIQFQNNGVVDDSQLPKDRFSAERLKGVDSTLKIQPAKLEDSAVYLCASSPGTGSGTDTQYFGPGTRLTVL.

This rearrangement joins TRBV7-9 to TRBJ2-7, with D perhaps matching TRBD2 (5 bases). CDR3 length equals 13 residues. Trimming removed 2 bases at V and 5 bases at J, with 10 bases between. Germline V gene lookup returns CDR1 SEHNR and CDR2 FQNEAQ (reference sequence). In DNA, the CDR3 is TGTGCCAGCAGCTTAACGTCGGGGAACGAGCAGTACTTC. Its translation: CASSLTSGNEQYF.

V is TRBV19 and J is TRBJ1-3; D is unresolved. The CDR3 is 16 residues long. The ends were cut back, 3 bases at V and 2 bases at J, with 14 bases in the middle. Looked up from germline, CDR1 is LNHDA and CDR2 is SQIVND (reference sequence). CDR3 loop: CASSMTSKGTGNTIYF. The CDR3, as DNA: TGTGCCAGTAGTATGACCTCCAAAGGGACTGGAAACACCATATATTTT.

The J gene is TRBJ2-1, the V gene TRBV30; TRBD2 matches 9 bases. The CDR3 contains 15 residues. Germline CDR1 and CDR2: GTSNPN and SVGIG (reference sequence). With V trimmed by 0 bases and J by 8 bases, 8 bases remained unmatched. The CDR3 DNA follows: TGTGCCTGGAGTGTAGGGACTAGCTCGCCTGATGAGCAGTTCTTC. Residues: CAWSVGTSSPDEQFF.

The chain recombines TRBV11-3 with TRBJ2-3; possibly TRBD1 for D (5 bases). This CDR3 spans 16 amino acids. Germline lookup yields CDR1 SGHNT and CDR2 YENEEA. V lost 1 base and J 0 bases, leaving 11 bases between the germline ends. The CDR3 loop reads CASSLGSGKSTDTQYF. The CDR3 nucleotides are TGTGCCAGCAGCTTAGGATCAGGGAAAAGCACAGATACGCAGTATTTT.

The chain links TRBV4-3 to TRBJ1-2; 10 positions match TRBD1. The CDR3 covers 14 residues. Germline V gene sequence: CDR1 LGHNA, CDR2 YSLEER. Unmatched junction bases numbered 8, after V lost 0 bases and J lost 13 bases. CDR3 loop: CASSQDHGQGVSTF. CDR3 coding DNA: TGCGCCAGCAGCCAAGATCATGGACAGGGGGTCTCCACCTTC.

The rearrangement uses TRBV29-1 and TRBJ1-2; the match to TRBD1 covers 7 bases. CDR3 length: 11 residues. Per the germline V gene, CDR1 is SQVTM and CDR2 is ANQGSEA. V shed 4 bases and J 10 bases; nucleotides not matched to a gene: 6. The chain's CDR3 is CSVGQGMIYTF. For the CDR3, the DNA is TGCAGCGTTGGACAGGGAATGATCTACACCTTC.

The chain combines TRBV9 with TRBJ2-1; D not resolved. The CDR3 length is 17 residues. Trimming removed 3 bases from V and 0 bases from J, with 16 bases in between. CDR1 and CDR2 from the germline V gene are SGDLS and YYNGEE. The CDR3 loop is CASSALVSVRSYNEQFF. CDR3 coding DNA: TGTGCCAGCAGCGCCTTAGTAAGCGTCCGCTCCTACAATGAGCAGTTCTTC.

DNA for the CDR3: TGTGCCAGCAGTTACGGGACGGGGCTGGCAGCCTATGGCTACACCTTC. Residues: CASSYGTGLAAYGYTF. The chain joins TRBV6-5 to TRBJ1-2; a possible D gene is TRBD1 (5 bases). CDR1 is MNHEY, CDR2 SVGAGI, per germline. The V gene lost 2 bases and the J gene lost 4 bases, with 17 bases spanning the gap. There are 16 residues in the CDR3.

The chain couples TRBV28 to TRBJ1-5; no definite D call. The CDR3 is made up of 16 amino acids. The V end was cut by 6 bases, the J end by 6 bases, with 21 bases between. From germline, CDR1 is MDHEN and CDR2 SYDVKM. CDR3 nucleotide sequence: TGTGCCAGCAGACCTCTGGGCGGGCTCGCACGTCAGCCCCAGCATTTT. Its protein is CASRPLGGLARQPQHF.

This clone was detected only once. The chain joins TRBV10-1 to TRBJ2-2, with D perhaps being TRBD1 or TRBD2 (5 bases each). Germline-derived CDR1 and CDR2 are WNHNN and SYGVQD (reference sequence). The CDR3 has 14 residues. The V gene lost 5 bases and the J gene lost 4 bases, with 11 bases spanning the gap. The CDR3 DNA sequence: TGCGCCAGCAGTTGGGGGTCGAGCACCGGGGAGCTGTTTTTT. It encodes CASSWGSSTGELFF.

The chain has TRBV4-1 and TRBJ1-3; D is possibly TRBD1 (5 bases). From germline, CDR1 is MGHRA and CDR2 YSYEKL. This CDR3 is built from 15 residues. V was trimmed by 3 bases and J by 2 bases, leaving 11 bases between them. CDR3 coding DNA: TGCGCCAGCAGCCAGGGGCCGATCACTGGAAACACCATATATTTT. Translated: CASSQGPITGNTIYF.

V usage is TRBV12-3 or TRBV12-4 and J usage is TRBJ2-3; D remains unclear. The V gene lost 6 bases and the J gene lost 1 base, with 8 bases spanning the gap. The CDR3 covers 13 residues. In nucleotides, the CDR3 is TGTGCCAGCAGACGTGCCCGCACAGATACGCAGTATTTT. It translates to CASRRARTDTQYF.

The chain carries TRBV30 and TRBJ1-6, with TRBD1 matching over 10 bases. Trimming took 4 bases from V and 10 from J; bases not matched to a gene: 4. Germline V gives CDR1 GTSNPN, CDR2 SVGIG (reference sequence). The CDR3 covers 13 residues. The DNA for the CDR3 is TGTGCCTGGAAAGGGACAGGGGTCTCACCCCTCCACTTT. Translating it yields CAWKGTGVSPLHF.

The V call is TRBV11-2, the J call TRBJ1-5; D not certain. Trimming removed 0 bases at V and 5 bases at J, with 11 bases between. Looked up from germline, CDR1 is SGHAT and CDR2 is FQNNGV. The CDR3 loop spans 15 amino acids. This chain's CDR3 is CASSLDAGEHQPQHF. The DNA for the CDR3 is TGTGCCAGCAGCTTAGATGCCGGGGAACATCAGCCCCAGCATTTT.

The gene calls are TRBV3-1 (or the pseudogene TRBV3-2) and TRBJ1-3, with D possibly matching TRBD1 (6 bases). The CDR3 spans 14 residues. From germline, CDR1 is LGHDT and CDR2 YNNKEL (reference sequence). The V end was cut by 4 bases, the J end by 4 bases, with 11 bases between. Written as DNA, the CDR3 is TGTGCCAGCAGCCCGGGACACAGAGGAAACACCATATATTTT. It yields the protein CASSPGHRGNTIYF.

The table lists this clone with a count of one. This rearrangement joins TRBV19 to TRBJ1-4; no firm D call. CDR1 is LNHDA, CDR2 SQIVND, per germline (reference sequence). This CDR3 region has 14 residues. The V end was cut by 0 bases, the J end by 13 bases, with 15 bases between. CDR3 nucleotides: TGTGCCAGTAGTATAGATCGAAGGCGTATAGGACTGTTTTTT. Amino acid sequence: CASSIDRRRIGLFF. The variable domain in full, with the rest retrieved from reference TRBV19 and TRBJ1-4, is DGGITQSPKYLFRKEGQNVTLSCEQNLNHDAMYWYRQDPGQGLRLIYYSQIVNDFQKGDIAEGYSVSREKKESFPLTVTSAQKNPTAFYLCASSIDRRRIGLFFGSGTQLSVL.

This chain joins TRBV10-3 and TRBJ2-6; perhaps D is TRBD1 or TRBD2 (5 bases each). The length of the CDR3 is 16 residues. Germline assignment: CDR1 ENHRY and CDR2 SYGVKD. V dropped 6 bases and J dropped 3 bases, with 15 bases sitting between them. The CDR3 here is CAIRPSGQGGANVLTF. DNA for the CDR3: TGTGCCATCAGGCCAAGCGGACAAGGTGGGGCCAACGTCCTGACTTTC.

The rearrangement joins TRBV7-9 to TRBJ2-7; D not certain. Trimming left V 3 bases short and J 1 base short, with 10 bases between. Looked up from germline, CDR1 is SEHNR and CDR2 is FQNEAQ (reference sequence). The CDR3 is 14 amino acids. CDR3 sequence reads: CASSFNVGSYEQYF. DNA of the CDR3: TGTGCCAGCAGCTTTAACGTCGGTTCCTACGAGCAGTACTTC.

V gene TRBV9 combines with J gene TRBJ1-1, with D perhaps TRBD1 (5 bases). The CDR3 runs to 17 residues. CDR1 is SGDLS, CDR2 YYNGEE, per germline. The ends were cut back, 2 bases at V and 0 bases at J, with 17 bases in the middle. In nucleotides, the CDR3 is TGTGCCAGCAGCGTCTTAAAATCTGGGGGGATGAACACTGAAGCTTTCTTT. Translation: CASSVLKSGGMNTEAFF.

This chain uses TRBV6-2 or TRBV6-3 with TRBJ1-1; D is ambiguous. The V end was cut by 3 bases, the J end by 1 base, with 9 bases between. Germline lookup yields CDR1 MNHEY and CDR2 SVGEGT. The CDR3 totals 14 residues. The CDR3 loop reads CASSYSETNTEAFF. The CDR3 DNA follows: TGTGCCAGCAGTTATTCCGAGACGAACACTGAAGCTTTCTTT.

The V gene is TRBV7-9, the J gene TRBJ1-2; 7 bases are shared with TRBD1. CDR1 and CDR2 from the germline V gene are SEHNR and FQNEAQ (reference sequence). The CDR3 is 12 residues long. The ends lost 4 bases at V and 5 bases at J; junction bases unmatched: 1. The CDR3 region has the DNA TGTGCCAGCAGCTCGACAGGGTATGGCTACACCTTC. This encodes CASSSTGYGYTF.

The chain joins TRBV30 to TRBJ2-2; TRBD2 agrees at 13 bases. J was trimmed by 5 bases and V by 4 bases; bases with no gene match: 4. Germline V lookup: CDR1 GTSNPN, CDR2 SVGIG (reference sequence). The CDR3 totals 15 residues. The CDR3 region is CAWNSGLAGTGELFF. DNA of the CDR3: TGTGCCTGGAATTCGGGACTAGCGGGAACCGGGGAGCTGTTTTTT.